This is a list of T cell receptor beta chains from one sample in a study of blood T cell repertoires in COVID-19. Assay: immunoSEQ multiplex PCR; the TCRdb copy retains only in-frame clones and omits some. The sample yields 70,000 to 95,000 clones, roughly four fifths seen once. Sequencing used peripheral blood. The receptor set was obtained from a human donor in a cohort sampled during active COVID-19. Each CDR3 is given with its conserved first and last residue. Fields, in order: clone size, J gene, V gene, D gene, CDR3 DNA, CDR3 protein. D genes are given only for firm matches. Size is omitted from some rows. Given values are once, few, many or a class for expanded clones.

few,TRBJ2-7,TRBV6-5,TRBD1,TGTGCCAGCCTAACCGGGACAGGGGGCTACGAGCAGTACTTC,CASLTGTGGYEQYF
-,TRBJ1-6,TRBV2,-,TGTGCCAGCAGTGATCGGCCAGAGGGATATAATTCACCCCTCCACTTT,CASSDRPEGYNSPLHF
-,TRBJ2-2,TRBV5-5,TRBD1,TGTGCCAGCAGCAGAGGGACAGGGCGCACCGGGGAGCTGTTTTTT,CASSRGTGRTGELFF
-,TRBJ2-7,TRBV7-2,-,TGTGCCAGCAGCCGGAGAGGGCCCCCCTACGAGCAGTACTTC,CASSRRGPPYEQYF
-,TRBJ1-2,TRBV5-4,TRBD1,TGTGCCAGCAGCCGGGACAGTTTTGGCTACACCTTC,CASSRDSFGYTF
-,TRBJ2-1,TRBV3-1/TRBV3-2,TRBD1,TGTGCCAGCAGACGATCAGGGGGTAAGGACTATGAGCAGTTCTTC,CASRRSGGKDYEQFF
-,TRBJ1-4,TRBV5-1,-,TGCGCCAGCAGCTTCGGGGTAGCGGCTCCATTTAATGAAAAACTGTTTTTT,CASSFGVAAPFNEKLFF
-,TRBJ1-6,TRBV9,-,TGTGCCAGCAGCGTCGAGGGGGTCCGGCATTCACCCCTCCACTTT,CASSVEGVRHSPLHF
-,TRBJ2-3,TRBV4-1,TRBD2,TGCGCCAGCAGCCAAGAAGCTAGCGGGGTCACAGATACGCAGTATTTT,CASSQEASGVTDTQYF
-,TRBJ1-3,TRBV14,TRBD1,TGTGCCAGCAGCCAAACACAGGGGGCAGCTGGAAACACCATATATTTT,CASSQTQGAAGNTIYF
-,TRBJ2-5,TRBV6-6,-,TGTGCCAGCAGTTACAACAGCCAAGAGACCCAGTACTTC,CASSYNSQETQYF
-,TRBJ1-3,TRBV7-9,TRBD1,TGTGCCAGCAGCAACAGGGGCAGCTCTGGAAACACCATATATTTT,CASSNRGSSGNTIYF
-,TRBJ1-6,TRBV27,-,TGTGCCAGCAGTGAGGGGGTCATCTCACCCCTCCACTTT,CASSEGVISPLHF
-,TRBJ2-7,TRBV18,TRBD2,TGTGCCAGCTCACCACGATCGCGGGGGGGGGACTACGAGCAGTACTTC,CASSPRSRGGDYEQYF
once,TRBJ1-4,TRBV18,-,TGTGCCAGCTCAGCCCTAGCCGCAACTAATGAAAAACTGTTTTTT,CASSALAATNEKLFF
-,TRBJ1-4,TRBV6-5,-,TGTGCCAGCAGTCCGACCCGGGGTGCTAATGAAAAACTGTTTTTT,CASSPTRGANEKLFF
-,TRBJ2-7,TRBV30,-,TGTGCCTGGAGTCTCACAACCCACGAGCAGTACTTC,CAWSLTTHEQYF
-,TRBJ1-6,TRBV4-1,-,TGCGCCAGCAGCCAAGATTTGGGAGTTAATTCACCCCTCCACTTT,CASSQDLGVNSPLHF
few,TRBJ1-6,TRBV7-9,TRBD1,TGTGCCAGCAGCTTAAAAAGATTGGAGACAGGGTCCTCACCCCTCCACTTT,CASSLKRLETGSSPLHF
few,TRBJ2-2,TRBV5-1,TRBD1,TGCGCCAGCAGCACGGGACAGCGAGCCCCCGGGGAGCTGTTTTTT,CASSTGQRAPGELFF
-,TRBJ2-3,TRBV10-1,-,TGCGCCAGCAGTGAGCCAGCGGACACAGATACGCAGTATTTT,CASSEPADTDTQYF
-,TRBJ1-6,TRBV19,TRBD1,TGTGCCACCAAGGGACAGGGTGGTTCACCCCTCCACTTT,CATKGQGGSPLHF
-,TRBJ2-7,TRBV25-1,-,TGTGCCACCCGACAGAGCTCCTACGAGCAGTACTTC,CATRQSSYEQYF
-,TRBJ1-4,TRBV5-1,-,TGCGCCAGCAGCTTGGGGGACACTACAACTAATGAAAAACTGTTTTTT,CASSLGDTTTNEKLFF
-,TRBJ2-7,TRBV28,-,TGTGCCAGCAGTTTGCCTCGAACAGGAACCTACGAGCAGTACTTC,CASSLPRTGTYEQYF
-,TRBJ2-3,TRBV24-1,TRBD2,TGTGCCACCGCGCGGGGGGCACCTGATACGCAGTATTTT,CATARGAPDTQYF
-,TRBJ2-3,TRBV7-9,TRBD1,TGTGCCAGCAGCTTTTACGGGACAGGACGTCAAGATACGCAGTATTTT,CASSFYGTGRQDTQYF
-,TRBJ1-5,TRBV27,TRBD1,TGTGCCAGCAGTCACCTACGGGACAGGGGGTTACTCAGTAGCAATCAGCCCCAGCATTTT,CASSHLRDRGLLSSNQPQHF
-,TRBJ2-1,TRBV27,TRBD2,TGTGCCAGCAGTTCGACTAGCGGGGGGTTTGAGCAGTTCTTC,CASSSTSGGFEQFF